This TCR beta chain was observed in a study of early T cells in non-severe SARS-CoV-2 infection. One entry per CDR3 protein results from TCRdb running MiXCR on the 5' RACE reads. The table lists 25,000 to 30,000 distinct CDR3 sequences, almost 4.5% of them singletons. Study-level points and caveats: Matching results from VDJdb favored anti-spike CD8 responses, leaving private and CD4 specificities undetected.

This clonotype is categorized as medium-sized (0.01 to 0.1%). What it recognizes is unknown. V was clipped by 2 bases and J by 5 bases, with 9 bases between them. The CDR3 runs 13 residues. Per the germline V gene, CDR1 is SGHTA and CDR2 is FQGNSA. The clonotype was recovered from an adult who was a healthcare worker with PCR-confirmed SARS-CoV-2 infection or an uninfected control (not recorded which). The source material was whole blood. The genes are TRBV7-2 and TRBJ2-5; TRBD1 or TRBD2 may be the D gene (6 bases each). The CDR3 here is CASSLRGGETQYF. CDR3 sequence (DNA): TGTGCCAGCAGCTTAAGAGGGGGGGAGACCCAGTACTTC.